Following are 20 T cell receptor beta chains from one sample sequenced in a study of OX40 agonist ivuxolimab in advanced cancers. Assay used: immunoSEQ multiplex PCR; TCRdb lists only in-frame clones, some missing. The sample includes about 81,000 clones, 88% of them seen just once. Source: CD4+ or CD8+ T cells sorted from blood, taken in a trial of the OX40 agonist ivuxolimab. The receptors here all came from an adult with an advanced solid tumor such as melanoma, head and neck, liver or kidney cancer.

The chain couples TRBV18 to TRBJ2-3; no firm D call. CDR1 and CDR2 from the germline V gene are KGHSH and LQKENI. V was cut by 0 bases and J by 5 bases, with 3 bases left in between. This CDR3 has 12 residues. The chain's CDR3 is CASSPPIDTQYF. The DNA of the CDR3 is TGTGCCAGCTCACCACCGATAGATACGCAGTATTTT.

This clone appeared a few times. The chain employs TRBV7-3 and TRBJ1-1, with a weak D call TRBD1 (5 bases). CDR3 length: 13 amino acids. Germline CDR1 and CDR2: SGHTA and FQGTGA. Trimming removed 5 bases at V and 6 bases at J, with 13 bases between. The CDR3 loop reads CASSRSGLAEAFF. The CDR3 DNA sequence: TGTGCCAGCAGCCGATCGGGACTGGCTGAAGCTTTCTTT.

This clone has a single count. This chain connects TRBV6-5 to TRBJ1-2; no definite D call. CDR1 is MNHEY and CDR2 is SVGAGI in the germline V gene. The CDR3 is made up of 15 amino acids. The V end was cut by 5 bases, the J end by 3 bases, with 16 bases between. The CDR3 DNA is TGTGCCAGCAGTGTGCGGAGGACGGTGGACTATGGCTACACCTTC. Its translation is CASSVRRTVDYGYTF.

The CDR3 spells CASSLKQGSGNTIYF. The DNA for the CDR3 is TGTGCCAGCAGCTTGAAACAGGGCTCTGGAAACACCATATATTTT. The chain links TRBV7-3 to TRBJ1-3; tentatively, D is TRBD1 (6 bases). V dropped 3 bases and J dropped 0 bases, with 9 bases sitting between them. This CDR3 is 15 amino acids long. CDR1 SGHTA and CDR2 FQGTGA come from the germline V gene. Looking up the rest from reference TRBV7-3 and TRBJ1-3 gives the full variable domain: GAGVSQTPSNKVTEKGKYVELRCDPISGHTALYWYRQSLGQGPEFLIYFQGTGAADDSGLPNDRFFAVRPEGSVSTLKIQRTERGDSAVYLCASSLKQGSGNTIYFGEGSWLTVV.

The chain is built from TRBV27 and TRBJ1-2; weak D call: TRBD1 (5 bases). The CDR3 has 16 residues. V gave up 4 bases and J gave up 5 bases, with 20 bases separating them. CDR1 and CDR2 (germline): MNHEY, SMNVEV (reference sequence). CDR3 nucleotides: TGTGCCAGCAGTTCACCCTCCAGGCAGGGTCGGTATGGCTACACCTTC. Amino acids: CASSSPSRQGRYGYTF.

The chain joins TRBV6-5 to TRBJ2-1; TRBD2 might be the D (5 bases). This CDR3 has 15 residues. Germline V lookup: CDR1 MNHEY, CDR2 SVGAGI. The V end lost 2 bases, the J end lost 9 bases, and 17 bases lay between the germline ends. CDR3 DNA: TGTGCCAGCAGTTACAACCGGGAACCCCCGCCTGAGCAGTTCTTC. Amino acid sequence: CASSYNREPPPEQFF.

The V gene is TRBV2, the J gene TRBJ2-3; D remains ambiguous. The CDR3 is 11 amino acids. The germline V and J ends were trimmed by 7 bases and 5 bases, with 7 bases remaining between them. From germline, CDR1 is SNHLY and CDR2 FYNNEI. The CDR3 DNA is TGTGCCAGCACCCCCCGAGATACGCAGTATTTT. It translates to CASTPRDTQYF.

The rearrangement joins TRBV19 to TRBJ1-1, with D hard to call. CDR1 and CDR2 (germline): LNHDA, SQIVND (reference sequence). The V gene lost 6 bases and the J gene lost 4 bases, with 15 bases spanning the gap. This CDR3 region has 14 residues. The CDR3 spells CASSSQSSGTEAFF. The CDR3 DNA sequence: TGTGCCAGTAGCAGTCAAAGTTCGGGCACTGAAGCTTTCTTT. The complete variable domain, with remaining parts taken from reference TRBV19 and TRBJ1-1, reads DGGITQSPKYLFRKEGQNVTLSCEQNLNHDAMYWYRQDPGQGLRLIYYSQIVNDFQKGDIAEGYSVSREKKESFPLTVTSAQKNPTAFYLCASSSQSSGTEAFFGQGTRLTVV.

Only a few counts were recorded for this clone. The sample carries other DNA sequences with the same CDR3. The CDR3 is CASSLVAGYGYTF. The CDR3, as DNA: TGTGCCAGCAGCTTAGTCGCCGGCTATGGCTACACCTTC. The chain has TRBV7-8 and TRBJ1-2; D gene uncertain. The CDR3 spans 13 residues. In germline, CDR1 is SGHVS, CDR2 FQNEAQ. V lost 1 base, J lost 4 bases, and 7 bases lay in between. The whole variable domain, filled in from reference TRBV7-8 and TRBJ1-2, reads GAGVSQSPRYKVAKRGQDVALRCDPISGHVSLFWYQQALGQGPEFLTYFQNEAQLDKSGLPSDRFFAERPEGSVSTLKIQRTQQEDSAVYLCASSLVAGYGYTFGSGTRLTVV.

The V gene is TRBV11-3, the J gene TRBJ2-2; D is unclear. The CDR3 is made up of 14 amino acids. Germline assignment: CDR1 SGHNT and CDR2 YENEEA. Trimming removed 3 bases from V and 1 base from J, with 6 bases in between. As DNA, the CDR3 is TGTGCCAGCAGCTTGGCCGAGAACACCGGGGAGCTGTTTTTT. Translated, it gives CASSLAENTGELFF.

The genes are TRBV6-6 and TRBJ2-1; D is ambiguous. V lost 4 bases and J lost 7, with 11 bases in between. CDR3 length: 13 amino acids. Germline V CDR1 and CDR2: MNHNY, SVGAGI (reference sequence). The CDR3 region has the DNA TGTGCCAGCAGTTCGCTTAGTGGGAATGAGCAGTTCTTC. Its protein product is CASSSLSGNEQFF.

The chain links TRBV11-1 to TRBJ1-2; maybe TRBD1 (5 bases). CDR3 size: 15 residues. V was cut by 2 bases and J by 13 bases, with 23 bases left in between. Germline values: CDR1 SGHAT, CDR2 FQDESV (reference sequence). The CDR3 DNA is TGTGCCAGCAGCTTAAATGGGGACGCGCTTTCTATCCGCACCTTC. Translated, it gives CASSLNGDALSIRTF.

J is TRBJ2-1 and V is TRBV5-1; 7 positions match TRBD2. J lost 4 bases, V lost 0 bases, and 4 bases had no gene match. The CDR3 consists of 15 residues. CDR1 and CDR2 from the germline V gene are SGHRS and YFSETQ. CDR3 protein: CASSLDGGIYNEQFF. The CDR3 bases are TGCGCCAGCAGCTTGGACGGGGGGATTTACAATGAGCAGTTCTTC.

The rearrangement uses TRBV19 and TRBJ2-5; perhaps TRBD1 as D (6 bases). The J call is uncertain, as TRBJ2-7 better fits the DNA end. The CDR3 extends over 15 amino acids. Germline loops: CDR1 LNHDA, CDR2 SQIVND (reference sequence). The CDR3 sequence: CASSIRFGDTYEQYF. The CDR3 region has the DNA TGTGCCAGTAGTATACGCTTCGGGGACACCTACGAGCAGTACTTC.

The rearrangement uses TRBV19 and TRBJ1-5, with unresolved D. CDR3 length: 12 amino acids. CDR1 and CDR2 (germline): LNHDA, SQIVND (reference sequence). V shed 9 bases and J shed 9 bases, with 15 bases lying between them. CDR3 sequence (DNA): TGTGCCAGCTATCTAGACCCAGGGCCCCAGCATTTT. It codes for CASYLDPGPQHF. Full variable domain (missing parts from reference TRBV19 and TRBJ1-5): DGGITQSPKYLFRKEGQNVTLSCEQNLNHDAMYWYRQDPGQGLRLIYYSQIVNDFQKGDIAEGYSVSREKKESFPLTVTSAQKNPTAFYLCASYLDPGPQHFGDGTRLSIL.

The V and J genes are TRBV7-6 and TRBJ2-3; maybe TRBD2 (7 bases). In germline, CDR1 is SGHVS, CDR2 FNYEAQ. This CDR3 is 14 amino acids long. Trimming removed 5 bases at V and 4 bases at J, with 13 bases between. The CDR3 loop reads CASSGGGPADTQYF. For the CDR3, the DNA is TGTGCCAGCAGCGGGGGGGGGCCCGCAGATACGCAGTATTTT. Complete variable domain (other parts from reference TRBV7-6 and TRBJ2-3): GAGVSQSPRYKVTKRGQDVALRCDPISGHVSLYWYRQALGQGPEFLTYFNYEAQQDKSGLPNDRFSAERPEGSISTLTIQRTEQRDSAMYRCASSGGGPADTQYFGPGTRLTVL.

The chain carries TRBV15 and TRBJ2-2; D call uncertain. Trimming took 7 bases from V and 0 from J, leaving 9 bases between them. This CDR3 comprises 14 residues. Germline V gene data show CDR1 as LNHNV and CDR2 as YYDKDF (reference sequence). CDR3 DNA sequence: TGTGCCACCAATCACGGATCGAACACCGGGGAGCTGTTTTTT. It codes for CATNHGSNTGELFF.

CDR3 amino acids: CASSILTDTQYF. The CDR3 bases are TGTGCCAGTAGTATCTTAACAGATACGCAGTATTTT. The chain uses TRBV19 and TRBJ2-3, with D unresolved. CDR1 and CDR2 from the germline V gene are LNHDA and SQIVND (reference sequence). Trimming cost V 3 bases and J 3 bases, with 4 bases left between them. The CDR3 is made up of 12 amino acids.

This clone was seen once. V and J are TRBV5-1 and TRBJ2-7; 9 bases map to TRBD1. This CDR3 has 17 amino acids. Looked up from germline, CDR1 is SGHRS and CDR2 is YFSETQ. Trimming cost V 0 bases and J 2 bases; bases outside gene matches: 9. CDR3 loop: CASSLAQGQGPPYEQYF. CDR3 nucleotide sequence: TGCGCCAGCAGCTTGGCCCAGGGACAGGGTCCCCCCTACGAGCAGTACTTC.

V and J are TRBV6-5 and TRBJ1-2, with D perhaps TRBD1 (6 bases). V dropped 7 bases and J dropped 8 bases, with 20 bases sitting between them. The germline V gene has CDR1 MNHEY and CDR2 SVGAGI. This CDR3 region has 14 residues. The CDR3 DNA is TGTGCCAGCACCGAGCACGGGACATGGGGGGGCTACACCTTC. Translation gives CASTEHGTWGGYTF.